This is a list of T cell receptor beta chains from one sample in a study of cytomegalovirus exposure and HLA in healthy donors. TCRdb's copy holds only in-frame clones and misses some; the assay was immunoSEQ multiplex PCR. This table has fewer than 250,000 clones, around 84% appearing once. What was sequenced was PBMCs. These receptors were obtained from a woman aged 18-35 years in good health and CMV-seronegative. CDR3s include the opening cysteine and the closing phenylalanine or tryptophan. The order of the fields is V gene, D gene, J gene, clone size, CDR3 protein, CDR3 DNA. The D gene is left open where the match is weak. Only some rows state a clone size, as once, few, many or a class for expanded clones.

TRBV4-2,TRBD1,TRBJ2-1,few,CASSQEDGQGYNEQFF,TGTGCCAGCAGCCAAGAAGACGGACAGGGATACAATGAGCAGTTCTTC
TRBV5-1,-,TRBJ2-5,-,CASSPRQGRRGGTQYF,TGCGCCAGCAGCCCGCGGCAGGGCCGACGGGGAGGGACCCAGTACTTC
TRBV30,-,TRBJ1-1,-,CACHTGGNEAFF,TGTGCCTGCCACACGGGTGGAAATGAAGCTTTCTTT
TRBV5-1,-,TRBJ1-1,-,CASSGGGGNTEAFF,TGCGCCAGCAGCGGGGGAGGGGGGAACACTGAAGCTTTCTTT
TRBV9,TRBD1,TRBJ1-1,-,CASSVGQGSTEAFF,TGTGCCAGCAGCGTCGGACAGGGATCCACTGAAGCTTTCTTT
TRBV7-9,TRBD2,TRBJ2-7,-,CSSAQGGLAGPSSYEQYF,TGTTCCAGCGCACAAGGGGGGCTAGCGGGCCCAAGCTCCTACGAGCAGTACTTC
TRBV5-4,TRBD1,TRBJ2-7,-,CATSGTGPYVEQYF,TGTGCCACCTCCGGGACAGGGCCCTATGTTGAGCAGTACTTC
TRBV15,TRBD1,TRBJ1-5,-,CATGTGGPDIDSNQPQHF,TGTGCCACTGGGACAGGGGGACCAGACATTGATAGCAATCAGCCCCAGCATTTT
TRBV29-1,-,TRBJ2-3,-,CSEQNTDTQYF,TGCAGCGAACAAAACACAGATACGCAGTATTTT
TRBV6-1,TRBD1,TRBJ1-2,-,CASSEASGTDGGGYTF,TGTGCCAGCAGTGAAGCTTCCGGGACAGACGGGGGCGGCTACACCTTC
TRBV7-7,TRBD1,TRBJ2-5,-,CASSPTPGQGHQETQYF,TGTGCTAGCAGCCCCACCCCCGGACAGGGACACCAAGAGACCCAGTACTTC
TRBV4-1,-,TRBJ2-5,few,CASSQATDETQYF,TGCGCCAGCAGCCAGGCCACCGATGAGACCCAGTACTTC
TRBV2,-,TRBJ2-7,-,CASSAGQGHYEQYF,TGTGCCAGCAGTGCAGGGCAGGGGCACTACGAGCAGTACTTC
TRBV10-3,TRBD2,TRBJ2-2,-,CAISGLAGGGELFF,TGTGCCATCAGTGGACTAGCGGGAGGAGGGGAGCTGTTTTTT
TRBV5-4,-,TRBJ1-6,-,CASSGPQGPRGALHF,TGTGCCAGCAGCGGACCGCAGGGGCCCCGAGGGGCCCTCCACTTT
TRBV29-1,-,TRBJ1-5,-,CSAPNREKTNQPQHF,TGCAGCGCCCCGAACAGGGAGAAGACCAATCAGCCCCAGCATTTT
TRBV19,TRBD2,TRBJ2-5,-,CASSTRVAGALYQETQYF,TGTGCCAGTAGTACAAGAGTAGCGGGGGCTCTGTACCAAGAGACCCAGTACTTC
TRBV11-3,TRBD2,TRBJ2-1,once,CASSSRLAGGSYNEQFF,TGTGCCAGCAGCTCCCGACTAGCGGGGGGCTCCTACAATGAGCAGTTCTTC
TRBV6-5,-,TRBJ2-1,-,CASSYSRGYNEQFF,TGTGCCAGCAGTTACTCACGGGGATACAATGAGCAGTTCTTC
TRBV10-3,-,TRBJ2-7,once,CAVSVTQVRGSYEQYF,TGTGCCGTCAGTGTGACACAGGTCAGGGGCTCCTACGAGCAGTACTTC
TRBV19,-,TRBJ2-3,-,CASTVGGHSDTQYF,TGTGCCAGTACTGTTGGCGGGCACTCAGATACGCAGTATTTT
TRBV7-9,-,TRBJ1-1,-,CASSQQLNTEAFF,TGTGCCAGCAGTCAACAGTTGAACACTGAAGCTTTCTTT
TRBV7-9,TRBD1,TRBJ1-1,-,CASSSAGGEGTEAFF,TGTGCCAGCAGCTCTGCAGGGGGCGAGGGAACTGAAGCTTTCTTT
TRBV4-1,-,TRBJ2-3,-,CASSGGAVSTDTQYF,TGCGCCAGCAGCGGGGGGGCGGTAAGCACAGATACGCAGTATTTT
TRBV7-6,TRBD1,TRBJ2-1,-,CASSKAGTGVLNEQFF,TGTGCCAGCAGCAAAGCCGGGACAGGGGTTCTCAATGAGCAGTTCTTC
TRBV25-1,TRBD1,TRBJ2-1,-,CASSPPGQTYNEQFF,TGTGCCAGCAGTCCTCCGGGACAGACCTACAATGAGCAGTTCTTC
TRBV27,TRBD1,TRBJ1-1,-,CASSLFQGVEAFF,TGTGCCAGCAGTTTATTTCAGGGGGTGGAGGCTTTCTTT
TRBV5-6,TRBD2,TRBJ2-7,few,CASSLMGSGGGYEQYF,TGTGCCAGCAGCTTGATGGGGTCCGGGGGGGGCTACGAGCAGTACTTC
TRBV5-1,TRBD2,TRBJ2-7,few,CASSLELAGAYEQYF,TGCGCCAGCAGCTTGGAACTAGCGGGCGCCTACGAGCAGTACTTC
TRBV15,-,TRBJ1-1,-,CATSRVWGRTEAFF,TGTGCCACCAGCAGAGTGTGGGGGCGGACTGAAGCTTTCTTT
TRBV15,-,TRBJ1-1,few,CATSPSPTGTTEAFF,TGTGCCACCAGTCCAAGCCCGACAGGAACCACTGAAGCTTTCTTT
TRBV19,-,TRBJ1-5,-,CASSTPGSPNQPQHF,TGTGCCAGTAGTACCCCGGGTTCCCCCAATCAGCCCCAGCATTTT